This TCR beta chain was captured by sequencing in a study of T cell responses to AZD1222 COVID-19 vaccine. Doses given second, at about 4 or about 12 weeks, were pooled. Clones were read by immunoSEQ multiplex PCR, and TCRdb kept only the in-frame ones, dropping some. The sample contains fewer than 150,000 clones, approximately 94% of which appear only once. Broader study findings: Unmutated variant regions are reportedly the target of nearly half of TCRs that are spike-specific. Just five to seven people given AZD1222 tested seropositive at baseline.

V was pared by 3 bases and J by 2 bases, with 11 bases between. Germline V gene lookup returns CDR1 MNHEY and CDR2 SMNVEV (reference sequence). The CDR3 sequence is 15 residues long. For this clone: Its antigen remains unidentified.

This receptor was taken from an adult who received the AZD1222 COVID-19 vaccine. This sequence joins TRBV27 and TRBJ2-1; D gene uncertain. The sample consisted of peripheral blood, taken 28 days after the second AZD1222 dose. This CDR3 is CASSFFGRPYNEQFF. Here the CDR3 DNA reads TGTGCCAGCAGTTTTTTCGGACGCCCCTACAATGAGCAGTTCTTC.